This T cell receptor beta chain was documented in a study of cytomegalovirus exposure and HLA in healthy donors. Study observations and caveats: Whilst most TCR sequences proved rare, a subset of public TCRs occurred across many donors.

Amplification used 60 Vbeta primers and 13 Jbeta primers. Assay: immunoSEQ multiplex PCR; the TCRdb copy retains only in-frame clones and omits some. The sample lists about 150,000 clones, around three quarters occurring once. To note about this clone: The antigen is undetermined.

Germline CDR1 is SQVTM and CDR2 is ANQGSEA. This CDR3 region has 15 residues. Trimming removed 5 bases from V and 0 bases from J; junction bases left unmatched: 6. This receptor was identified in a man aged 25 to 45 in good health. Material: PBMCs. The V call is TRBV29-1, the J call TRBJ2-1, with 8 bases that match TRBD2. CDR3 loop: CSVWGAGGSYNEQFF. In DNA form, the CDR3 reads TGCAGCGTTTGGGGGGCGGGGGGCTCCTACAATGAGCAGTTCTTC.